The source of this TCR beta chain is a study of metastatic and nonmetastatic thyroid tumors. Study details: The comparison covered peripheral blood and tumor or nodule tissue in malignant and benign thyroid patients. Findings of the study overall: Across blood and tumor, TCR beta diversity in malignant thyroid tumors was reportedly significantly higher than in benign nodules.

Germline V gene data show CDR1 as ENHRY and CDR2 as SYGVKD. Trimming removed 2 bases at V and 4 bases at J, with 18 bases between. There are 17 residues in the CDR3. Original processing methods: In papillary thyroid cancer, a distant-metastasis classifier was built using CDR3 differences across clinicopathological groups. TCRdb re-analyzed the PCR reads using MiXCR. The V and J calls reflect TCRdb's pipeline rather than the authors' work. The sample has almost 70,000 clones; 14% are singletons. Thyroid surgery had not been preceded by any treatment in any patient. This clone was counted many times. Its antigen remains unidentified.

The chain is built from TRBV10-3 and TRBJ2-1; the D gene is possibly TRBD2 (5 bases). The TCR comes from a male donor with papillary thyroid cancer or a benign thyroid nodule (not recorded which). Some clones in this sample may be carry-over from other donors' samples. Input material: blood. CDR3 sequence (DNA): TGTGCCATCAGTGAGGATGTTGGCGGGCCCTCTTACAATGAGCAGTTCTTC. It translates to CAISEDVGGPSYNEQFF.